This paragraph covers one T cell receptor (beta chain) sequence. The data are from a study of blood T cell repertoires in COVID-19. Background on the study: From the United States, Italy and Spain came samples of acute and convalescent COVID-19. PBMCs, B-cell-depleted T cells, or T cells provided the cDNA or gDNA that made up the material.

J gave up 5 bases and V 5 bases, and 8 bases lay outside the gene matches. Germline loops: CDR1 SNHLY, CDR2 FYNNEI. The CDR3 totals 15 residues. Cohorts were determined from participant-reported clinical history. Cohort 3 recovery required two negative PCRs, clearance, or symptom resolution. Generated by immunoSEQ multiplex PCR, the TCRdb table keeps only in-frame clones and is missing some. The sample has hundreds of thousands of clones; about 82% are singletons. Sample: PBMCs or T cells enriched from blood (not recorded which). The V call is TRBV2, the J call TRBJ1-5, with 8 bases identical to TRBD1. The sequence came from a woman between 45 and 60 years old who had recovered from COVID-19. CDR3 region: CASSFGQGRDQPQHF. Here the CDR3 DNA reads TGTGCCAGCAGTTTCGGACAGGGAAGAGATCAGCCCCAGCATTTT.